The 5 T cell receptor beta chains reported below all come from one sample, sequenced in a study of T cell responses to AZD1222 COVID-19 vaccine. Measured with immunoSEQ multiplex PCR; TCRdb has only the in-frame clones, and not every one. The data hold some 180,000 clones, with roughly 92% observed a single time. This sample comprised peripheral blood, obtained 28 days after the second dose of the MenACWY control vaccine. The receptors originated from an adult who received the MenACWY meningococcal vaccine as a control.

This clone appeared a few times. The V and J genes are TRBV7-6 and TRBJ2-7, with 11 bases fitting TRBD1. CDR3 length equals 16 residues. Unmatched junction bases numbered 6, after V lost 1 base and J lost 4 bases. Germline-derived CDR1 and CDR2 are SGHVS and FNYEAQ. The CDR3 coding sequence is TGTGCCAGCAGCTTAGGGATGGGACAGGGGGTATACGAGCAGTACTTC. The encoded protein is CASSLGMGQGVYEQYF.

The CDR3 here is CASSSQVNTEAFF. The CDR3 DNA sequence: TGTGCCAGCAGCTCGCAGGTGAACACTGAAGCTTTCTTT. V gene TRBV7-2 combines with J gene TRBJ1-1; unclear D gene. CDR3 length: 13 amino acids. Germline values: CDR1 SGHTA, CDR2 FQGNSA. Trimming shortened V by 4 bases and J by 0 bases, and 6 bases separated the two germline ends.

CDR3 sequence reads: CASSAGQSSYEQYF. The CDR3 DNA sequence: TGTGCCAGCAGCGCGGGACAGAGCTCCTACGAGCAGTACTTC. The V call is TRBV9, the J call TRBJ2-7; TRBD1 aligns across 7 bases. Trimming cost V 3 bases and J 0 bases; bases outside gene matches: 3. Germline V CDR1 and CDR2: SGDLS, YYNGEE. CDR3 length: 14 residues.

This sequence joins TRBV21-1 and TRBJ2-1; TRBD2, the table's D call, was not compared with the DNA. TRBV21-1 is annotated as a pseudogene. The CDR3 consists of 21 residues. CDR3 protein: CASVGGSGLAGALPSYNEQFF. CDR3 coding DNA: TGTGCCAGCGTAGGGGGCAGCGGACTAGCGGGAGCCCTCCCCTCCTACAATGAGCAGTTCTTC.

Written as DNA, the CDR3 is TGTGCCAGTAGTCATCGGGGCGCTGAAGCTTTCTTT. Protein: CASSHRGAEAFF. This chain joins TRBV19 and TRBJ1-1; tentative D call: TRBD1 (5 bases). The CDR3 spans 12 residues. Trimming took 5 bases from V and 6 from J, leaving 10 bases between them. CDR1 is LNHDA, CDR2 SQIVND, per germline (reference sequence).